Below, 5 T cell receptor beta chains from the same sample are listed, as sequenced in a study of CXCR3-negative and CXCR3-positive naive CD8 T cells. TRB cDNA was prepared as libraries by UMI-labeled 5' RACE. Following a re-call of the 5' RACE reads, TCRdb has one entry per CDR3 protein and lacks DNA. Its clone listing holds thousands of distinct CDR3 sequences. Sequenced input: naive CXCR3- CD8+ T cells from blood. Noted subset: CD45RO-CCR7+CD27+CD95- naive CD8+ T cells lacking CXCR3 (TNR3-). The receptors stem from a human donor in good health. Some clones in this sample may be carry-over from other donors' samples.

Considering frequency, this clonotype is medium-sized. CDR3 protein: CASSLGQNTEAVF. The V gene is TRBV5-1, the J gene TRBJ1-1. The germline CDR1 and CDR2 sequences are SGHRS and YFSETQ. This CDR3 is built from 13 residues.

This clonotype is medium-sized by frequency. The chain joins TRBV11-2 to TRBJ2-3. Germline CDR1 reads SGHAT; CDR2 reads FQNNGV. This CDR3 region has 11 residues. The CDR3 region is CASMSTDTQYF.

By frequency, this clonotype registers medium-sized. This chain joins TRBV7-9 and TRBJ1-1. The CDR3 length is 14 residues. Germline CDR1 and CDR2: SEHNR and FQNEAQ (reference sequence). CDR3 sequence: CASSLVVGNTEAFF.

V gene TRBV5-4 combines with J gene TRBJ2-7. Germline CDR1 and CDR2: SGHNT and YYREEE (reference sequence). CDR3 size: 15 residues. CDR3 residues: CASSLDRGSFYEQYF.

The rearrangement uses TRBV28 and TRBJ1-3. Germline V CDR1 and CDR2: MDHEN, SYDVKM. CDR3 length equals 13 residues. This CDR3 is CASSLRGGNTIYF.